Shown below are 10 T cell receptor beta chains from a single sample sequenced in a study of cytomegalovirus exposure and HLA in healthy donors (TCRdb year 2017). The library was generated by the immunoSEQ multiplex PCR assay. A mixture of 60 forward primers for TCR Vbeta segments and 13 reverse primers for TCR Jbeta segments was used in the multiplex PCR. The immuneACCESS repertoire file appears here via TCRdb, limited to in-frame rearrangements. These files lack a portion of the clones; in checked studies, under half of the deficit traces to unresolved V genes, and the cause of the others is not known. In this sample the table shows around 90,000 clones, roughly 63% of which occur a single time. The top ten clones comprise roughly 21% of the sample. What was sequenced was PBMCs. These receptors were obtained from a woman between 45 and 65 years old in good health and CMV-seropositive.

This clone has just one count. The J gene is TRBJ1-4, the V gene TRBV15; possibly TRBD1 for D (6 bases). Germline CDR1 reads LNHNV; CDR2 reads YYDKDF (reference sequence). The ends were cut back, 0 bases at V and 14 bases at J, with 13 bases in the middle. CDR3 length: 13 amino acids. The CDR3 loop reads CATSRDQGTRLFF. The CDR3 DNA reads as TGTGCCACCAGCAGAGATCAAGGGACAAGGCTGTTTTTT.

This chain uses TRBV6-6 with TRBJ2-2; 10 bases fit TRBD1. V gave up 6 bases and J gave up 2 bases; unmatched junction bases: 6. This CDR3 contains 16 residues. Germline lookup yields CDR1 MNHNY and CDR2 SVGAGI (reference sequence). CDR3 residues: CASRTGTGVNTGELFF. As DNA, the CDR3 is TGTGCCAGCAGAACCGGGACAGGGGTAAACACCGGGGAGCTGTTTTTT.

The DNA for the CDR3 is TGCAGCGTTGAGGAGGCGTACGAGCAGTACTTC. This translates into CSVEEAYEQYF. V gene TRBV29-1 combines with J gene TRBJ2-7, with D perhaps TRBD2 (5 bases). The germline V and J ends were trimmed by 3 bases and 4 bases, with 7 bases remaining between them. This CDR3 region has 11 residues. Germline V gene sequence: CDR1 SQVTM, CDR2 ANQGSEA.

In its sample, this clone was seen a few times. The chain has TRBV4-2 and TRBJ2-7; tentatively, D is TRBD2 (6 bases). The length of the CDR3 is 15 residues. Germline V CDR1 and CDR2: LGHNA, YNFKEQ. Trimming removed 0 bases from V and 0 bases from J, with 9 bases in between. CDR3 sequence (DNA): TGTGCCAGCAGCCAAGAGGGGGGAACCTCCTACGAGCAGTACTTC. This codes for CASSQEGGTSYEQYF.

V and J are TRBV13 and TRBJ2-3; 14 bases map to TRBD2. CDR1 and CDR2 (germline): PRHDT, FYEKMQ (reference sequence). Germline trimming cut 5 bases from V and 2 bases from J; bases unmatched to any gene: 6. CDR3 length: 17 residues. The CDR3 DNA sequence: TGTGCCAGCAGCCTGGGACTAGCGGGGGCCACCACAGATACGCAGTATTTT. Translation gives CASSLGLAGATTDTQYF.

This clone turned up a few times. DNA of the CDR3: TGTGCCAGCAGCGTATCGGTGAACACTGAAGCTTTCTTT. Translated, it gives CASSVSVNTEAFF. The chain joins TRBV9 to TRBJ1-1, with unresolved D. Germline-derived CDR1 and CDR2 are SGDLS and YYNGEE. V was shortened by 1 base and J by 0 bases, with 4 bases between the two germline ends. The CDR3 covers 13 residues.

This clone occurred a few times. This chain connects TRBV28 to TRBJ1-4, with 11 bases lining up with TRBD1. V lost 2 bases, J lost 11 bases, and 7 bases stayed unmatched. Germline-derived CDR1 and CDR2 are MDHEN and SYDVKM. The CDR3 consists of 15 residues. CDR3 DNA sequence: TGTGCCAGCAGTTTAGACGGACAGGGGGCCACGAAACTGTTTTTT. Translated: CASSLDGQGATKLFF.

The J gene is TRBJ1-5, the V gene TRBV2; TRBD1 matches at 7 bases. Germline CDR1 SNHLY, CDR2 FYNNEI. Losses at the gene ends were 8 bases for V and 7 bases for J; bases not matched to a gene: 8. This CDR3 spans 13 amino acids. The CDR3, as DNA: TGTGCCAGCCGTGGACAGGCAGACCAGCCCCAGCATTTT. Translating gives CASRGQADQPQHF.

The chain combines TRBV6-5 with TRBJ2-7; no definite D call. CDR3 length equals 14 residues. V lost 0 bases and J lost 1, with 7 bases in between. Germline V gives CDR1 MNHEY, CDR2 SVGAGI. CDR3 sequence reads: CASSYSAISYEQYF. The CDR3, as DNA: TGTGCCAGCAGTTACTCAGCCATTTCCTACGAGCAGTACTTC.

The gene calls are TRBV25-1 and TRBJ2-7; a possible D gene is TRBD1 (5 bases). The V gene's germline CDR1 is MGHDK and CDR2 SYGVNS. This CDR3 is built from 15 residues. Deletions cut 3 bases from V and 1 base from J, with 13 bases between. CDR3 coding DNA: TGTGCCAGCAGTGACGCCAGGGAAGCTTCCTACGAGCAGTACTTC. It is translated as CASSDAREASYEQYF.